Given below is one T cell receptor (beta chain) in context. These data are taken from a study of cytomegalovirus exposure and HLA in healthy donors. Losses at the gene ends were 0 bases for V and 5 bases for J; bases not matched to a gene: 15. Germline lookup yields CDR1 LNHNV and CDR2 YYDKDF (reference sequence). CDR3 length: 20 residues. The study ran its PCR with 60 Vbeta and 13 Jbeta primers. Generated by immunoSEQ multiplex PCR, the TCRdb table keeps only in-frame clones and is missing some. The data contain approximately 120,000 clones, less than 80% of them seen just once; the ten biggest clones take up 3.3%.

The chain links TRBV15 to TRBJ2-6; 8 nucleotides agree with TRBD1. The origin of this receptor is a woman aged 50 to 60 in good health and CMV-seronegative. The sequencing input was PBMCs. The CDR3 sequence: CATSRDLPIGQGGWANVLTF. The CDR3 coding sequence is TGTGCCACCAGCAGAGATTTACCGATTGGACAGGGTGGCTGGGCCAACGTCCTGACTTTC.